Listed below are T cell receptor beta chains from one sample, sequenced in a study of shared clonotypes between healthy human individuals. This table comes from immunoSEQ multiplex PCR, and its TCRdb copy is limited to in-frame clones, with some not included. The sample records about 1 million clones, around 74% being singletons. The source material was memory CD4+ T cells sorted from blood. Every receptor here comes from a man aged 18 to 29 in good health. CDR3s include the opening cysteine and the closing phenylalanine or tryptophan. The D gene is left open where the match is weak. Size is omitted from some rows. Given values are once, few, many or a class for expanded clones.

cdr3_nt cdr3_aa d_call j_call v_call clone_size
TGTGCCAGCAGTGATTCCTTGGGCTGGGAGACGCAGTATTTT CASSDSLGWETQYF . TRBJ2-3 TRBV25-1 .
TGTGCCAGCTCACCACCAGGTATCTCGAGTAATTCACCCCTCCACTTT CASSPPGISSNSPLHF . TRBJ1-6 TRBV18 .
TGTGCCAGCAGTGGGACAGGCGGGGGCATACTTAACGAGCAGTACTTC CASSGTGGGILNEQYF . TRBJ2-7 TRBV28 .
TGCGCCAGCCGGCGTGGCGGGGGGGCGCTAAATGAGCAGTTCTTC CASRRGGGALNEQFF TRBD2 TRBJ2-1 TRBV5-1 .
TGTGCCAGCAGTAGTGGCGGCGGCCAGAATCAGCCCCAGCATTTT CASSSGGGQNQPQHF . TRBJ1-5 TRBV2 .
TGTGCCAGCAGTAGACATACTCCCTACGAGCAGTACTTC CASSRHTPYEQYF . TRBJ2-7 TRBV28 .
TGTGCCAGCAGTTACGGGTCAGGTGGAGGCTACGAGCAGTACTTC CASSYGSGGGYEQYF . TRBJ2-7 TRBV6-5 .
TGTGCCATCAGTCTGAATAGGGCAGATACGCAGTATTTT CAISLNRADTQYF . TRBJ2-3 TRBV10-3 few
TGTGCCAGCAGTTACGGTGGGAGTGGAGATACGCAGTATTTT CASSYGGSGDTQYF . TRBJ2-3 TRBV6-5 .
TGTGCCAGCAGTAAGACAGGGGGCGGAATTGAAAAACTGTTTTTT CASSKTGGGIEKLFF TRBD1 TRBJ1-4 TRBV2 .
TGCGCCAGCAGCCTGGTGGCGGGAGGATACGAGCAGTACTTC CASSLVAGGYEQYF TRBD2 TRBJ2-7 TRBV5-1 .
TGTGCCAGCAGCTTACGGACAGGGCTCAATCAGCCCCAGCATTTT CASSLRTGLNQPQHF TRBD1 TRBJ1-5 TRBV7-2 .
TGTGCCAGCAGCCCCTCAGTAGGGACCCAGTACTTC CASSPSVGTQYF . TRBJ2-5 TRBV7-6 few
TGTGCCAGCAGCTTGAGAGGCGGGGGGATCCGTGAGCAGTTCTTC CASSLRGGGIREQFF TRBD2 TRBJ2-1 TRBV7-3 .
TGTGCCAGACATCCAGGAGGGGGGGGGCCGGAGACCCAGTACTTC CARHPGGGGPETQYF . TRBJ2-5 TRBV27 .
TGTGCCAGCAGCTACGGGACGTACCAAGAGACCCAGTACTTC CASSYGTYQETQYF . TRBJ2-5 TRBV7-2 .
TGTGCCAGTAGGCAGGACTCCGTTTACATCGGGGAGCTGTTTTTT CASRQDSVYIGELFF . TRBJ2-2 TRBV19 .
TGTGCCAGCAAGCCGAGGGGCTCTGGAAACACCATATATTTT CASKPRGSGNTIYF . TRBJ1-3 TRBV6-1 few
TGTGCCAGCAGCTCCAACGTGGGGGCGGGGCAGCCCCAGCATTTT CASSSNVGAGQPQHF . TRBJ1-5 TRBV7-8 few
TGTGCCAGCAGCTTAGGGGGGCGGGATACGCAGTATTTT CASSLGGRDTQYF . TRBJ2-3 TRBV5-4 .
TGTGCCAGCAGTCCTACTAGCGGGCAGGGCCAGTACTTC CASSPTSGQGQYF TRBD2 TRBJ2-7 TRBV7-2 few
TGTGCCATCAGTGAGTCCCCCCACAGGGATAGCAATCAGCCCCAGCATTTT CAISESPHRDSNQPQHF . TRBJ1-5 TRBV10-3 .